These 9 T cell receptor beta chains came from one sample sequenced in a study of spatial heterogeneity in lung cancer. Described time point: sample taken at primary tumor resection. TCRdb itself ran the 5' RACE reads through MiXCR, one entry per CDR3 protein. Of 35,000 to 40,000 distinct CDR3 sequences listed, less than 9% were seen once; the top ten hold roughly 28%. Here the sequenced sample was PBMCs, taken at surgery. Receptor source: a female donor with early-stage non-small cell lung cancer.

A note on this clonotype: This may be a read error: a much more frequent sequence differs by one nucleotide. V gene TRBV28 combines with J gene TRBJ1-5, with TRBD1 identical over 9 bases. Germline CDR1 and CDR2: MDHEN and SYDVKM. The CDR3 has 18 residues. CDR3 sequence reads: CASSQAGTGSFSNQLQHF. The CDR3 bases are TGTGCCAGCAGTCAAGCCGGGACAGGGAGTTTCAGCAATCAGCTCCAGCATTTT.

This clonotype has ten or more counts. The chain uses TRBV20-1 and TRBJ2-3; the D is unclear. This CDR3 spans 13 amino acids. The germline V gene has CDR1 DFQATT and CDR2 SNEGSKA (reference sequence). V lost 8 bases to trimming and J lost 2 bases, with 14 bases between them. The CDR3 nucleotides are TGCAGTCCATTACTACCTCTCACAGATACGCAGTATTTT. It translates to CSPLLPLTDTQYF.

This clonotype turned up a few times. The chain combines TRBV20-1 with TRBJ2-3; 10 bases are a match to TRBD2. Germline V gene data show CDR1 as DFQATT and CDR2 as SNEGSKA (reference sequence). Trimming cost V 0 bases and J 6 bases; bases outside gene matches: 6. The CDR3 has 15 residues. CDR3 protein: CSARDPSGSGDTQYF. Written as DNA, the CDR3 is TGCAGTGCTAGAGATCCTAGCGGGAGTGGTGATACGCAGTATTTT.

In its sample, this clonotype was seen many times. The chain employs TRBV3-1 and TRBJ2-3; D remains ambiguous. The CDR3 is made up of 12 amino acids. In germline, CDR1 is LGHDT, CDR2 YNNKEL (reference sequence). Trimming cost V 5 bases and J 4 bases, with 7 bases left between them. CDR3 nucleotides: TGTGCCAGCAGCTACTGGGCAGATACGCAGTATTTT. Its protein product is CASSYWADTQYF.

This sequence joins TRBV18 and TRBJ1-6, with no clear D. V lost 3 bases, J lost 6 bases, and 15 bases lay in between. CDR1 is KGHSH and CDR2 is LQKENI in the germline V gene. This CDR3 has 16 amino acids. Written as DNA, the CDR3 is TGTGCCAGCTCACCTTTTCAGGCACGGCGTAATTCACCCCTCCACTTT. Translated: CASSPFQARRNSPLHF.

The chain links TRBV20-1 to TRBJ1-5; a weak D match, TRBD1 (5 bases). This CDR3 has 14 residues. Trimming removed 1 base at V and 9 bases at J, with 16 bases between. Per the germline V gene, CDR1 is DFQATT and CDR2 is SNEGSKA (reference sequence). CDR3 amino acids: CSARADSAHGPQHF. The CDR3 nucleotides are TGCAGTGCTAGAGCAGACAGCGCCCATGGGCCCCAGCATTTT.

This clonotype showed up many times. This chain joins TRBV18 and TRBJ1-1; 9 bases are shared with TRBD1. The V gene's germline CDR1 is KGHSH and CDR2 LQKENI. The CDR3 spans 16 residues. Losses at the gene ends were 0 bases for V and 4 bases for J; bases not matched to a gene: 6. CDR3 nucleotides: TGTGCCAGCTCACCACCTTTGCAGGGACAGGGCACTGAAGCTTTCTTT. This encodes CASSPPLQGQGTEAFF. The whole variable domain, filled in from reference TRBV18 and TRBJ1-1, reads NAGVMQNPRHLVRRRGQEARLRCSPMKGHSHVYWYRQLPEEGLKFMVYLQKENIIDESGMPKERFSAEFPKEGPSILRIQQVVRGDSAAYFCASSPPLQGQGTEAFFGQGTRLTVV.

This clonotype occurred many times. The CDR3 sequence: CASSPRGGEYEQYF. The CDR3 nucleotides read TGTGCCAGCAGCCCACGGGGGGGCGAGTACGAGCAGTACTTC. The chain has TRBV7-6 and TRBJ2-7; 8 nucleotides align to TRBD2. Germline values: CDR1 SGHVS, CDR2 FNYEAQ. CDR3 length equals 14 residues. J gave up 4 bases and V 5 bases, and 7 bases lay outside the gene matches.

This clonotype was recorded many times. The rearrangement uses TRBV5-1 and TRBJ2-7, with TRBD1 matching over 8 bases. J lost 8 bases, V lost 0 bases, and 1 base had no gene match. The length of the CDR3 is 12 residues. CDR1 is SGHRS, CDR2 YFSETQ, per germline. The CDR3 spells CASSLGQGQQYF. Written as DNA, the CDR3 is TGCGCCAGCAGCTTGGGACAGGGGCAGCAGTACTTC.